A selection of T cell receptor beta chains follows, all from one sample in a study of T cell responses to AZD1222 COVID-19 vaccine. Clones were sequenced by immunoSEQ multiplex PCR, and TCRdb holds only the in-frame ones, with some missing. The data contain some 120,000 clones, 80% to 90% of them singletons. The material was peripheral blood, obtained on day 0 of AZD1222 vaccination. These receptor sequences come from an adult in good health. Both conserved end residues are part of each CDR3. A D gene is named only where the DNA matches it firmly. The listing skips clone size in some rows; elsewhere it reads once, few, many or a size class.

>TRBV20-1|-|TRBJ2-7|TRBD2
CSASDAGVNEQYF
TGCAGTGCTAGTGACGCGGGGGTCAACGAGCAGTACTTC
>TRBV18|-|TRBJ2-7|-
CASSPATGFSYEQYF
TGTGCCAGCTCCCCTGCAACGGGGTTCTCCTACGAGCAGTACTTC
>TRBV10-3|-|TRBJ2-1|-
CAISGVRGEQFF
TGTGCCATCAGTGGGGTGCGGGGTGAGCAGTTCTTC
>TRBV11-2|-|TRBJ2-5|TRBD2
CASSLTAGTSVETQYF
TGTGCCAGCAGCTTAACCGCCGGGACTAGCGTGGAGACCCAGTACTTC
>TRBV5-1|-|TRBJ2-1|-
CASSLRGDEQFF
TGCGCCAGCAGCTTGAGGGGGGATGAGCAGTTCTTC
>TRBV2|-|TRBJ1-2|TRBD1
CASSADRADYGYTF
TGTGCCAGCAGTGCTGACAGGGCGGACTATGGCTACACCTTC
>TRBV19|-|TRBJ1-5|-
CASSMRESNQPQHF
TGTGCCAGTAGTATGAGGGAAAGCAATCAGCCCCAGCATTTT
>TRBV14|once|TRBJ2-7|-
CASSQGAGVTYEQYF
TGTGCCAGCAGCCAGGGGGCGGGGGTCACCTACGAGCAGTACTTC
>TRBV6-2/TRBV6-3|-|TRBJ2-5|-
CASSYRAEQTETQYF
TGTGCCAGCAGTTACCGGGCGGAGCAGACAGAGACCCAGTACTTC
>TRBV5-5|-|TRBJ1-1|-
CASSFGWTEAFF
TGTGCCAGCAGCTTTGGTTGGACTGAAGCTTTCTTT
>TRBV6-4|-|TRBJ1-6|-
CASATGYNSPLHF
TGTGCCTCAGCGACCGGTTATAATTCACCCCTCCACTTT
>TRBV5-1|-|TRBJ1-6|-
CASSLAGTTSSYNSPLHF
TGCGCCAGCAGCTTGGCCGGGACAACGAGCTCCTATAATTCACCCCTCCACTTT
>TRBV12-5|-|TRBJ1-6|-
CASGSPLKVSTYNSPLHF
TGTGCTAGTGGTTCCCCCTTGAAAGTCTCGACTTATAATTCACCCCTCCACTTT